These 21 T cell receptor beta chains came from one sample sequenced in a study of cytomegalovirus exposure and HLA in healthy donors. PCR employed 60 Vbeta and 13 Jbeta primers. Libraries were prepared by immunoSEQ multiplex PCR; TCRdb keeps only in-frame clonotypes and omits some of them. The sample lists roughly 100,000 clones, about 80% occurring once. The specimen sequenced was PBMCs. The receptors stem from a woman in her thirties or forties in good health and CMV-seronegative.

A few counts support this clone. The chain is built from TRBV11-2 and TRBJ2-2; 7 positions match TRBD1. Trimming at V came to 2 bases and at J to 4 bases, leaving 13 bases not matched to a gene. Germline V gene sequence: CDR1 SGHAT, CDR2 FQNNGV. The CDR3 loop spans 18 amino acids. CDR3 bases: TGTGCCAGCAGCTTACACCTACAGGGGCCGTATGGCACCGGGGAGCTGTTTTTT. It codes for CASSLHLQGPYGTGELFF.

The chain recombines TRBV27 with TRBJ2-1; 7 bases line up with TRBD2. The germline CDR1 and CDR2 sequences are MNHEY and SMNVEV (reference sequence). J gave up 1 base and V 4 bases, and 1 base lay outside the gene matches. The CDR3 contains 14 residues. The CDR3: CASSWGGSYNEQFF. CDR3 bases: TGTGCCAGCAGTTGGGGAGGGTCCTACAATGAGCAGTTCTTC.

The chain uses TRBV13 and TRBJ2-7, with TRBD2 matching 9 bases. Germline trimming cut 5 bases from V and 4 bases from J; bases unmatched to any gene: 9. Germline V CDR1 and CDR2: PRHDT, FYEKMQ (reference sequence). The CDR3 is 15 residues long. The CDR3 region is CASSGVGLAGYEQYF. The CDR3 DNA follows: TGTGCCAGCAGCGGGGTGGGGCTAGCGGGATACGAGCAGTACTTC.

This sequence joins TRBV5-1 and TRBJ1-5, with D uncertain. This CDR3 spans 14 amino acids. The germline V gene encodes CDR1 SGHRS and CDR2 YFSETQ. V was pared by 4 bases and J by 5 bases, with 13 bases between. The CDR3 loop reads CASSPDSRDQPQHF. CDR3 coding DNA: TGCGCCAGCAGCCCCGATTCCCGGGATCAGCCCCAGCATTTT.

The CDR3 coding sequence is TGTGCCAGCAGTTTATCGATCCGGGACAGGGATGGCTACACCTTC. It specifies CASSLSIRDRDGYTF. V gene TRBV28 combines with J gene TRBJ1-2; the match to TRBD1 covers 9 bases. CDR3 size: 15 residues. Germline loops: CDR1 MDHEN, CDR2 SYDVKM. V trimming: 1 base; J trimming: 6 bases; junction bases outside the gene matches: 6.

This chain joins TRBV29-1 and TRBJ2-1; no firm D call. This CDR3 has 14 amino acids. Germline V lookup: CDR1 SQVTM, CDR2 ANQGSEA. V was shortened by 1 base and J by 7 bases, with 14 bases between the two germline ends. CDR3 sequence (DNA): TGCAGCGTTGAAGTCGTCCGGGTCGGGAATGAGCAGTTCTTC. It is translated as CSVEVVRVGNEQFF.

The chain is built from TRBV5-4 and TRBJ2-5, with 8 bases identical to TRBD2. The V and J ends lost 4 bases and 3 bases, in that order; junction bases with no gene match: 14. The CDR3 has 17 residues. CDR1 SGHNT and CDR2 YYREEE come from the germline V gene (reference sequence). CDR3 amino acids: CASSRAGLETTKETQYF. In DNA, the CDR3 is TGTGCCAGCAGCCGGGCGGGACTAGAAACCACAAAAGAGACCCAGTACTTC.

This chain joins TRBV15 and TRBJ2-7, with unresolved D. The germline gives CDR1 LNHNV, CDR2 YYDKDF (reference sequence). There are 13 residues in the CDR3. Trimming shortened V by 3 bases and J by 0 bases, and 6 bases separated the two germline ends. The CDR3: CATSSPSSYEQYF. The CDR3 DNA is TGTGCCACCAGCAGCCCCAGCTCCTACGAGCAGTACTTC.

V and J are TRBV5-1 and TRBJ1-1; TRBD1 aligns across 7 bases. Losses at the gene ends were 4 bases for V and 2 bases for J; bases not matched to a gene: 8. The CDR3 loop spans 15 amino acids. Germline V gives CDR1 SGHRS, CDR2 YFSETQ. The chain's CDR3 is CASSGTGVSNTEAFF. CDR3 coding DNA: TGCGCCAGCAGCGGCACAGGGGTTTCCAACACTGAAGCTTTCTTT.

The chain recombines TRBV5-4 with TRBJ1-1; D unresolved. The CDR3 spans 15 residues. Germline V gene lookup returns CDR1 SGHNT and CDR2 YYREEE (reference sequence). V was shortened by 4 bases and J by 0 bases, with 13 bases between the two germline ends. DNA of the CDR3: TGTGCCAGCAGCCCAAGACGAGGCTTGAACACTGAAGCTTTCTTT. Translating it yields CASSPRRGLNTEAFF.

The J gene is TRBJ2-2, the V gene TRBV5-6; D ambiguous. Germline V lookup: CDR1 SGHDT, CDR2 YYEEEE. The CDR3 contains 12 residues. With 5 bases removed from V and 7 bases from J, the gap between germline ends came to 9 bases. The CDR3 DNA follows: TGTGCCAGCAGGTCCCATTTCGGGGAGCTGTTTTTT. Its protein product is CASRSHFGELFF.

The chain couples TRBV27 to TRBJ1-2; D gene ambiguous. V was pared by 10 bases and J by 1 base, with 22 bases between. CDR1 and CDR2 (germline): MNHEY, SMNVEV (reference sequence). This CDR3 has 16 residues. The CDR3 protein is CATRFSGIADNYGYTF. CDR3 DNA sequence: TGTGCCACCAGGTTCAGCGGGATAGCGGATAACTATGGCTACACCTTC.

The genes are TRBV7-9 and TRBJ2-3, with D perhaps TRBD2 (5 bases). Germline values: CDR1 SEHNR, CDR2 FQNEAQ (reference sequence). CDR3 length equals 17 residues. Trimming removed 0 bases at V and 0 bases at J, with 13 bases between. CDR3 nucleotide sequence: TGTGCCAGCAGCTTAGCGCCGGCTAGCAGTAGCACAGATACGCAGTATTTT. Amino acids: CASSLAPASSSTDTQYF.

Points on this clone: A junction end diverges from the germline sequence, so it may reflect a read error. This chain joins TRBV5-5 and TRBJ2-7; 7 bases agree with TRBD2. This CDR3 is built from 14 residues. Germline V CDR1 and CDR2: SGHKS, YYEKEE (reference sequence). For the CDR3, the DNA is TGTGCCAGCAGCTGGGGGGGTAACAGTGAGGATGGGAGGTTC. It specifies CASSWGGNSEDGRF.

The chain joins TRBV19 to TRBJ2-3, with D maybe TRBD1 (6 bases). This CDR3 spans 15 amino acids. V shed 3 bases and J shed 2 bases, with 12 bases lying between them. From germline, CDR1 is LNHDA and CDR2 SQIVND (reference sequence). CDR3 sequence reads: CASSILTGYTDTQYF. As DNA, the CDR3 is TGTGCCAGTAGTATTTTGACAGGATACACAGATACGCAGTATTTT. The full variable domain, completed using reference TRBV19 and TRBJ2-3, is DGGITQSPKYLFRKEGQNVTLSCEQNLNHDAMYWYRQDPGQGLRLIYYSQIVNDFQKGDIAEGYSVSREKKESFPLTVTSAQKNPTAFYLCASSILTGYTDTQYFGPGTRLTVL.

In this sample, this clone turned up a few times. The gene calls are TRBV10-1 and TRBJ2-1; D is perhaps TRBD1 (6 bases). Per germline, CDR1 WNHNN and CDR2 SYGVQD (reference sequence). The CDR3 covers 12 residues. Trimming took off 2 bases at V and 12 bases at J, with 11 bases between the two ends. DNA of the CDR3: TGCGCCAGCAGTGAGACAGGGAGAGTGCAGTTCTTC. It translates to CASSETGRVQFF.

The rearrangement links TRBV19 to TRBJ1-1, with D maybe TRBD1 (6 bases). The CDR3 runs 14 residues. Germline assignment: CDR1 LNHDA and CDR2 SQIVND (reference sequence). Trimming took off 2 bases at V and 3 bases at J, with 10 bases between the two ends. The chain's CDR3 is CASSIPGAHTEAFF. CDR3 nucleotides: TGTGCCAGTAGTATACCAGGGGCCCACACTGAAGCTTTCTTT.

The rearrangement links TRBV5-5 to TRBJ2-1; 7 bases are a match to TRBD2. J was trimmed by 6 bases and V by 0 bases; bases with no gene match: 6. The CDR3 loop spans 15 amino acids. Per the germline V gene, CDR1 is SGHKS and CDR2 is YYEKEE (reference sequence). CDR3 DNA sequence: TGTGCCAGCAGCTTGGAGAGCGGGGCGTCCAATGAGCAGTTCTTC. Residues: CASSLESGASNEQFF.

This chain links TRBV20-1 with TRBJ1-2, with 8 nucleotides matching TRBD1. Trimming cost V 6 bases and J 7 bases; bases outside gene matches: 4. Germline V lookup: CDR1 DFQATT, CDR2 SNEGSKA (reference sequence). The CDR3 is 11 amino acids. Here the CDR3 DNA reads TGCAGTGCAAGGACAGGGAGTGGCTACACCTTC. Protein sequence: CSARTGSGYTF.

In DNA form, the CDR3 reads TGTGCCAGCAGCTTGGAGGGGGCGCTTGATGGCTACACCTTC. Translated, it gives CASSLEGALDGYTF. This chain joins TRBV5-6 and TRBJ1-2; 7 nucleotides line up with TRBD1. V shed 0 bases and J 6 bases; nucleotides not matched to a gene: 5. This CDR3 contains 14 residues. Looked up from germline, CDR1 is SGHDT and CDR2 is YYEEEE.

This chain connects TRBV10-3 to TRBJ1-6; 9 bases line up with TRBD1. This CDR3 contains 13 residues. Losses at the gene ends were 8 bases for V and 10 bases for J; bases not matched to a gene: 6. Germline V gene lookup returns CDR1 ENHRY and CDR2 SYGVKD. The CDR3 DNA reads TGTGCCATCCGACGGGACAGGGAGTCACCCCTCCACTTT. This gives the protein CAIRRDRESPLHF.